This T cell receptor beta chain came from a study of regulatory T cells in long-lasting Graves disease. Of note for this clonotype: At one of its ends the junction is not consistent with the germline gene, which may arise from a read error.

Libraries of TCR beta came from iRepertoire HTBI primers plus Arm-PCR of CDR3 regions. TCRdb used MiXCR to reprocess the multiplex PCR reads, holding one entry per CDR3 protein. The sample lists roughly 430,000 distinct CDR3 sequences; 16% were seen once. There are 15 residues in the CDR3. Germline V gene sequence: CDR1 SGHVS, CDR2 FNYEAQ. Noted time point: newly diagnosed GD, antithyroid drugs for less than 3 months. Generation of the TCR library employed RNA extracted from PBMCs. The same data also went into a second study, on T cells in Graves' hyperthyroidism and ophthalmopathy. That investigation notes: Most thyroid clonotypes expanded above 0.001 were also detected in blood.

Sequences were derived from peripheral blood mononuclear cells (PBMCs), sampled at new diagnosis, from a patient treated with antithyroid drugs. This chain connects TRBV7-6 to TRBJ2-3; 8 nucleotides align to TRBD2. The TCR comes from a woman aged 30 to 39 with Graves disease. CDR3 loop: CASSRAGEWEDTQYF. The DNA of the CDR3 is TGCGCCAGCAGCCGAGCGGGAGAGTGGGAAGATACGCAGTATTTT.